The rows below give T cell receptor beta chains drawn from one sample of a study of PD-L1 blockade in urothelial cancer. Method: immunoSEQ multiplex PCR; TCRdb's copy keeps in-frame clones and lacks some. The table includes under 55,000 clones, approximately 80% detected once. The material was PBMCs, obtained around atezolizumab (anti-PD-L1) treatment. These receptors all come from a man between 35 and 55 years old with urothelial cancer. Both conserved end residues are trimmed from each CDR3. Fields, in order: V gene, CDR3 protein.

v_call: TRBV19
cdr3_aa: ASRGGGTSGDEQF

v_call: TRBV30
cdr3_aa: AWTPPLGQIMNTEAF

v_call: TRBV19
cdr3_aa: ASSVQGTQPQH

v_call: TRBV7-3
cdr3_aa: ASSPGGGTDTQY

v_call: TRBV28
cdr3_aa: ASNEIFTSSYNEQF

v_call: TRBV30
cdr3_aa: AWSYSGSNNEQF

v_call: TRBV6-1
cdr3_aa: ASSARYQETQY

v_call: TRBV30
cdr3_aa: AWSVQVQNEQF

v_call: TRBV4-3
cdr3_aa: ASSQDWEAGLTGELF

v_call: TRBV15
cdr3_aa: ATSRGTATLDGYT

v_call: TRBV7-6
cdr3_aa: ASSPGQGFGQPQH

v_call: TRBV9
cdr3_aa: ASSVRGGRATNEKLF

v_call: TRBV5-4
cdr3_aa: ASSSPQGASTDTQY

v_call: TRBV28
cdr3_aa: ASSFSAGNTEAF

v_call: TRBV6-5
cdr3_aa: ASSPTYRQGSYT

v_call: TRBV11-2
cdr3_aa: ASSVGRRAYEQY

v_call: TRBV5-4
cdr3_aa: ASSLAGAGANVLT

v_call: TRBV19
cdr3_aa: ASSIGLGRGSGTEAF

v_call: TRBV6-1
cdr3_aa: ASSEASQRVYEQY

v_call: TRBV7-9
cdr3_aa: ASSFPAGGLEGELF

v_call: TRBV19
cdr3_aa: ASSIATGLAGGSPYEQY

v_call: TRBV7-2
cdr3_aa: ASSKRRGEKSSTQY

v_call: TRBV18
cdr3_aa: ASSATQNTGELF

v_call: TRBV15
cdr3_aa: ATSRLWGAGETDTQY

v_call: TRBV5-4
cdr3_aa: ASSLEGLAGVEQY

v_call: TRBV6-1
cdr3_aa: ASASVTGALETQY

v_call: TRBV28
cdr3_aa: ASSSPRPRKDYGYT

v_call: TRBV27
cdr3_aa: ASRDRLSNEQF

v_call: TRBV10-3
cdr3_aa: ASRPGDENEQY

v_call: TRBV20-1
cdr3_aa: SALGEEQY

v_call: TRBV5-4
cdr3_aa: ASSLEQALTEAF

v_call: TRBV7-7
cdr3_aa: ASSLVGGQGNEQF

v_call: TRBV11-3
cdr3_aa: ASSPPPEPSGPQH

v_call: TRBV27
cdr3_aa: ATSPRGREGYT

v_call: TRBV5-4
cdr3_aa: ASSKDYRETQY

v_call: TRBV28
cdr3_aa: ASTPQGEGNTIY

v_call: TRBV5-1
cdr3_aa: ASSLDGRRNTEAF

v_call: TRBV19
cdr3_aa: ASSPDRGRFNEQF

v_call: TRBV19
cdr3_aa: ASSTTRQASSYEQY

v_call: TRBV23-1
cdr3_aa: ASSQSDRANYGYT

v_call: TRBV21-1
cdr3_aa: ASSKDSGYSDYEQY

v_call: TRBV6-4
cdr3_aa: ASSDSSGLEHREQF

v_call: TRBV5-1
cdr3_aa: ASSTLDSSNEQF

v_call: TRBV5-1
cdr3_aa: ASSRDAGRAEAF

v_call: TRBV5-5
cdr3_aa: ASSWQLGGNTEAF

v_call: TRBV13
cdr3_aa: ASSTRTSPHSEQF

v_call: TRBV7-2
cdr3_aa: ASSSTAGNYEQY

v_call: TRBV19
cdr3_aa: ASSSPGNRLSGNTIY

v_call: TRBV10-1
cdr3_aa: ASSTGGTEAF

v_call: TRBV6-5
cdr3_aa: ASRRAAGVNEQY